This TCR beta chain was captured by sequencing in a study of T cell responses to AZD1222 COVID-19 vaccine. The table came from immunoSEQ multiplex PCR; TCRdb's copy has only in-frame clones and leaves some out. The sample consists of roughly 170,000 clones, 94% of them appearing once. With regard to this clone: Its cognate antigen is unknown.

Germline V gene sequence: CDR1 LNHNV, CDR2 YYDKDF (reference sequence). V lost 0 bases, J lost 3 bases, and 16 bases lay in between. This CDR3 has 17 residues. The study pooled second doses at about 4 or about 12 weeks. Study-level results: Regions left unmutated in variants are reportedly the target of nearly half of spike-specific TCRs. Spike-specific TCR breadth rose after two AZD1222 doses, and depth rose as well. At baseline, seropositivity was found in only a handful of AZD1222 recipients.

This chain links TRBV15 with TRBJ2-3, with D perhaps assigned TRBD1 or TRBD2 (6 bases each). This sequence originates from an adult who received the AZD1222 COVID-19 vaccine. Sequenced here: peripheral blood, sampled 28 days after the second AZD1222 dose. DNA for the CDR3: TGTGCCACCAGCAGAGACAGTGTGGGGGGCCGGACAGATACGCAGTATTTT. It specifies CATSRDSVGGRTDTQYF.